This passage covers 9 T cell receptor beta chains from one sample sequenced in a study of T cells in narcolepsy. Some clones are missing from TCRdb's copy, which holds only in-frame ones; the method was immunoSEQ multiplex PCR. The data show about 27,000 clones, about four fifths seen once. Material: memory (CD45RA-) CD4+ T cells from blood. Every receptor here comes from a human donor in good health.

CDR3 loop: CASKQREGIYEQYF. CDR3 DNA: TGTGCCAGCAAACAGCGGGAGGGCATTTACGAGCAGTACTTC. V usage is TRBV2 and J usage is TRBJ2-7; TRBD2 matches at 10 bases. V lost 7 bases, J lost 4 bases, and 7 bases stayed unmatched. The CDR3 is 14 residues long. Looked up from germline, CDR1 is SNHLY and CDR2 is FYNNEI.

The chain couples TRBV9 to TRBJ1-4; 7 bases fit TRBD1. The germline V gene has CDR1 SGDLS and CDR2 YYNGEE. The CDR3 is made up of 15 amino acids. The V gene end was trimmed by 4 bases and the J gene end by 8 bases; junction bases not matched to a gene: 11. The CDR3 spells CASSPQGRVEEKLFF. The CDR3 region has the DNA TGTGCCAGCAGCCCACAGGGGAGGGTTGAAGAAAAACTGTTTTTT.

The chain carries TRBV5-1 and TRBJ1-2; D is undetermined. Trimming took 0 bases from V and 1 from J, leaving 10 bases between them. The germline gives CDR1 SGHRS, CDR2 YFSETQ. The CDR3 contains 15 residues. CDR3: CASSLGSRSNYGYTF. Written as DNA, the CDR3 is TGCGCCAGCAGCTTGGGATCACGCAGTAACTATGGCTACACCTTC.

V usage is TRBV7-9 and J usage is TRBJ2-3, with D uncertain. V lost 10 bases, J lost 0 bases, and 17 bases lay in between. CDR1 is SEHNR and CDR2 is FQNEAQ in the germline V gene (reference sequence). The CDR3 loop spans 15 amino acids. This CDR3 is CATTSTQTSTDTQYF. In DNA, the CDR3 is TGTGCCACCACGAGCACTCAGACTAGCACAGATACGCAGTATTTT.

CDR3 in amino acids: CASSLGVLQGRTADTQYF. Here the CDR3 DNA reads TGTGCCAGCAGCTTAGGGGTCCTACAGGGGCGCACGGCAGATACGCAGTATTTT. The V call is TRBV7-9, the J call TRBJ2-3, with TRBD1 matching 7 bases. CDR1 is SEHNR, CDR2 FQNEAQ, per germline (reference sequence). The V and J ends lost 1 base and 4 bases, in that order; junction bases with no gene match: 14. The CDR3 length is 18 residues. Drawing the rest from reference TRBV7-9 and TRBJ2-3, the complete variable domain is DTGVSQNPRHKITKRGQNVTFRCDPISEHNRLYWYRQTLGQGPEFLTYFQNEAQLEKSRLLSDRFSAERPKGSFSTLEIQRTEQGDSAMYLCASSLGVLQGRTADTQYFGPGTRLTVL.

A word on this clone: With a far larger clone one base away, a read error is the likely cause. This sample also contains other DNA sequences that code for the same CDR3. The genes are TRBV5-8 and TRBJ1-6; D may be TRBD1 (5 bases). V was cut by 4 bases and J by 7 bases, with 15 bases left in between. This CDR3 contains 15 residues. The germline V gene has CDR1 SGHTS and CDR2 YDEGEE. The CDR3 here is CASSLNSAGNSPLHF. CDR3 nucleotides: TGTGCCAGCAGCCTAAATTCCGCAGGGAATTCACCCCTCCACTTT.

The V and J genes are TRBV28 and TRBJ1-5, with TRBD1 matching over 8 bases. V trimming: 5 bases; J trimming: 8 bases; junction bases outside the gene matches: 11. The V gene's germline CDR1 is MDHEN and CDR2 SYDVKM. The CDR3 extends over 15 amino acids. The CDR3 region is CASSLGQVGGKPQHF. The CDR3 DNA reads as TGTGCCAGCAGTCTGGGACAGGTAGGGGGTAAGCCCCAGCATTTT. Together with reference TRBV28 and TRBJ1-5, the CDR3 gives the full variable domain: DVKVTQSSRYLVKRTGEKVFLECVQDMDHENMFWYRQDPGLGLRLIYFSYDVKMKEKGDIPEGYSVSREKKERFSLILESASTNQTSMYLCASSLGQVGGKPQHFGDGTRLSIL.

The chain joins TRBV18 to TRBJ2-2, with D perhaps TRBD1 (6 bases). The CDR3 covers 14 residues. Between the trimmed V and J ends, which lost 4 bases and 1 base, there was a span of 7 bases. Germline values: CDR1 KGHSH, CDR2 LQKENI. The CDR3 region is CASSQTGNTGELFF. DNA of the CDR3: TGTGCCAGCTCACAGACAGGGAACACCGGGGAGCTGTTTTTT. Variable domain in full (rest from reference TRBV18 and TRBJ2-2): NAGVMQNPRHLVRRRGQEARLRCSPMKGHSHVYWYRQLPEEGLKFMVYLQKENIIDESGMPKERFSAEFPKEGPSILRIQQVVRGDSAAYFCASSQTGNTGELFFGEGSRLTVL.

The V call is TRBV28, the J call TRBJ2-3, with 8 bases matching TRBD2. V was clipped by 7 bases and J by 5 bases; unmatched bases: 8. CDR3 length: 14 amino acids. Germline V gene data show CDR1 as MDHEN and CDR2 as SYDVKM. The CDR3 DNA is TGTGCCAGCAAACCGGGAGGGCCGAAAGATACGCAGTATTTT. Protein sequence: CASKPGGPKDTQYF.